This T cell receptor (beta chain) was retrieved from a study of T cell repertoires in cytomegalovirus infection. Study-level background: Public TCR beta signature analysis indicated the presence of both CMV infection and matching HLA type. Study results and limitations: Ex vivo responses were dominated by HLA-C-restricted CMV-specific TCR beta clonotypes. Accumulated public TCR beta family frequency recognized individuals carrying CMV together with the relevant HLA.

In its sample, this clonotype was seen many times. What it binds is unknown. Germline lookup yields CDR1 LNHDA and CDR2 SQIVND (reference sequence). V gave up 3 bases and J gave up 5 bases, with 11 bases separating them. This CDR3 is built from 13 residues. TCRdb passed the reads through MiXCR, listing each CDR3 protein once. Counted here are approximately 200,000 distinct CDR3 sequences, 22% occurring once; the ten biggest clones make up about 18%. This chain uses TRBV19 with TRBJ2-7; perhaps TRBD2 as D (5 bases). Material: CD8+ T cells from PBMCs. The source of this sequence is a human donor in good health (CMV status not recorded). Some clones in this sample may be carry-over from other donors' samples. CDR3 sequence reads: CASSIGKLDEQYF. Here the CDR3 DNA reads TGTGCCAGTAGTATCGGGAAATTGGACGAGCAGTACTTC.